The subject of this entry is one T cell receptor beta chain. In this sample, this clonotype turned up once. The antigen this receptor binds is unknown. One base away there is no much larger clone; base qualities are not given. One read amounts to weak evidence. The data are from a study of patients and donors after allogeneic stem cell transplantation (dated by TCRdb to about 2020). The protocol used for the library was RT-PCR. Data came from a NextSeq 550. The raw public reads went through TCRdb reprocessing: fastp at Q25, MiXCR clone calling, in-frame beta chains kept. Each CDR3 protein gets just one entry, which takes the most common genes and DNA from the rows behind it. The sample data list about 200,000 distinct CDR3 sequences, and 40% to 45% of these were observed just once. Of the sample, 33% is held by the ten largest clones. The receptor comes from a human donor who was either an allogeneic HSCT recipient or a stem cell or donor lymphocyte infusion donor (not recorded which). It is not recorded whose cells these are; they may come from a transplant donor. Sequences were obtained from blood, either unsorted or a sorted T cell fraction (not recorded which).

The base sequence is TGCGCCAGCAGCCAATCGAGGACAGCCTACGAGCAGTACTTC. The encoded protein is CASSQSRTAYEQYF. This chain is built from TRBV4-3 and TRBJ2-7; perhaps TRBD1 is the D gene, with 6 bases matching. From a lookup of the germline V gene, CDR1 and CDR2 are LGHNA and YSLEER. The CDR3 spans 14 residues, from the cysteine through the phenylalanine. Only the CDR3 DNA stays, 42 bases, in frame from base 1. V drops 2 bases and J drops 2 bases, leaving 10 bases in between.